This T cell receptor (beta chain) was identified in a study of blood T cell repertoires in COVID-19. Study-level background: COVID-19 samples collected from the United States, Italy and Spain covered acute and convalescent phases. In each case, the material was cDNA or gDNA derived from T cells, B-cell-depleted T cells, or PBMCs.

The junction had 3 bases not matched to a gene; V was cut back by 5 bases and J by 3 bases. Germline CDR1 is MNHEY and CDR2 is SVGAGI. This CDR3 region has 15 residues. This clone came up a few times. As processed by the authors: Amplifying reference gene primers gave estimates of nucleated cell counts. Data came from immunoSEQ multiplex PCR; TCRdb stores just in-frame clones and leaves some out. V, J and clone size were drawn from that table, and D and trimming were deduced from the DNA. The sample shows roughly 200,000 clones, about 87% of them seen only once. V usage is TRBV6-5 and J usage is TRBJ2-1; 11 bases are shared with TRBD2. The sample was peripheral blood. The sequence came from a woman between 18 and 29 years old who had recovered from COVID-19. The CDR3 DNA follows: TGTGCCAGCAGTACTAGCGGGAGCAACTACAATGAGCAGTTCTTC. Its protein is CASSTSGSNYNEQFF.